Here is one TCR beta chain with its context. The sample comes from a study of human T cells and chemical hapten exposure. Study information: Sensitization was performed using 2% DPC on a 2 cm by 2 cm upper inner arm skin site. Patches with 0.01% DPC went on the upper back, and the tests were read at 6 days. Slight differences in pooled library volume were the main source of varying TCR yields across samples.

The CDR3 totals 14 residues. The V end lost 10 bases, the J end lost 1 base, and 17 bases lay between the germline ends. CDR1 is SGHRS and CDR2 is YFSETQ in the germline V gene. TCRdb re-called the RACE reads through MiXCR, storing one row per CDR3 protein. The table includes over 50,000 distinct CDR3 sequences, around 10% detected once. Time point: patch test 1, 2 weeks after DPC sensitization. Treatment described: therapeutic diphenylcyclopropenone sensitization with weekly scalp DPC. Unfractionated whole blood yielded the extracted total RNA. The TCR was taken from a woman between 40 and 50 years old with alopecia areata. Some clones in this sample may be carry-over from other donors' samples. The material sequenced was whole blood, taken in connection with sensitization to the hapten diphenylcyclopropenone (DPC). This rearrangement joins TRBV5-1 to TRBJ1-1, with D unclear. CDR3 amino acids: CAGTAWGKNTEAFF. The CDR3 bases are TGCGCCGGCACGGCATGGGGAAAGAACACTGAAGCTTTCTTT.